This T cell receptor (beta chain) was captured by sequencing in a study of blood T cell repertoires in COVID-19 (dated by TCRdb to 2018 to 2020). In terms of the full investigation: Collaborator samples came from the United States, Italy and Spain and covered acute and convalescent phases of COVID-19. The material from the prospective study consisted of cDNA or gDNA derived from T cells, B-cell-depleted T cells, or PBMCs. Deeply sampled blood TCRbeta repertoires from subjects exposed to, actively infected with, or recovered from COVID-19 were included in the dataset. A freely available public database, intended as a resource for researchers studying the immune response to SARS-CoV-2, is where the repertoires were released. Samples came from the ongoing ImmuneRACE study (first 160 participants) plus 1,254 subjects from 6 global collaborators. Sample metadata almost always included a de-identified subject ID, COVID-19 status, age in years and sex. Where HLA class I and class II types were available, the types were taken from metadata supplied by the sample provider, not from assay-based typing. The research as a whole found: How much clinical and demographic metadata was included differed by source and by participant, and the metadata was provided uncurated.

Inclusive of the bounding cysteine and phenylalanine, the CDR3 is 15 residues long. Of the read, only the CDR3 DNA is kept; its 45 bases are in frame from base 1. Looking up the germline V gene yields CDR1 KGHDR and CDR2 SFDVKD. For this chain, trimming is 5 bases at the V end and 9 bases at the J end, and the number of junction bases without a gene match is 12. Details on this clone: Its cognate antigen has yet to be identified. No base quality values were provided; no much bigger clone lies one nucleotide off.

One collaborating source in Seattle enrolled patients during active infection and followed them longitudinally through the course of disease. The collaborating institutions used their own protocols to collect whole blood in K2EDTA tubes. For TCRbeta analysis, collaborator samples were shipped as frozen whole blood, as isolated PBMCs, or as DNA extracted from either sample type. The immunoSEQ Assay, a bias-controlled multiplex PCR, was used to amplify TCRbeta CDR3 regions from genomic DNA. As for the authors' bioinformatics: The number of nucleated cells in each sample was estimated by amplification of reference gene primers within the assay. To quantify the absolute abundance of each unique TCRbeta CDR3 rearrangement, sequence reads were collapsed and filtered. Productive Simpson clonality was computed per sample as the square root of Simpson's diversity index over productive rearrangements. Entries here come from immuneACCESS through TCRdb and include only in-frame sequences with V and J called. Some clones fail to appear in such tables; in the studies checked, an unresolved V gene covers under half of the shortfall, and the cause of the remainder is unknown. D and trimming were read from the DNA, whereas the V and J calls and clone size are those reported in that table. The sample includes about 130,000 clones, with about 90% observed a single time. Jointly, the top ten make up approximately 2% of the sample.

The sample comprised peripheral blood. This TCR derives from a man in his fifties or sixties with COVID-19, enrolled during active disease. The rearrangement combines TRBV24-1 with TRBJ2-1; 7 bases in between match TRBD2. For the CDR3, the sequence is CATSAPEGGSLEQFF. The DNA reads as follows: TGTGCCACCAGTGCCCCCGAGGGAGGGTCACTTGAGCAGTTCTTC.